The clone carrying this T cell receptor beta chain came up once. CDR3 length: 14 amino acids. V was clipped by 6 bases and J by 6 bases; unmatched bases: 5. Germline V gene sequence: CDR1 LGHDT, CDR2 YNNKEL (reference sequence). Profiled with immunoSEQ multiplex PCR; TCRdb holds only in-frame clones, not every one. The sample lists approximately 380,000 clones, around 84% occurring once. This sample was included in a study of blood T cell repertoires in COVID-19. Sequencing used peripheral blood. The gene calls are TRBV3-1 (or the pseudogene TRBV3-2) and TRBJ2-7, with 13 positions matching TRBD2. The clonotype originates from a woman younger than 35 with acute or convalescent COVID-19. The CDR3 DNA sequence: TGTGCCAGCAGTCTTGGACTAGCGGGAGTCGAGCAGTACTTC. Translated: CASSLGLAGVEQYF.